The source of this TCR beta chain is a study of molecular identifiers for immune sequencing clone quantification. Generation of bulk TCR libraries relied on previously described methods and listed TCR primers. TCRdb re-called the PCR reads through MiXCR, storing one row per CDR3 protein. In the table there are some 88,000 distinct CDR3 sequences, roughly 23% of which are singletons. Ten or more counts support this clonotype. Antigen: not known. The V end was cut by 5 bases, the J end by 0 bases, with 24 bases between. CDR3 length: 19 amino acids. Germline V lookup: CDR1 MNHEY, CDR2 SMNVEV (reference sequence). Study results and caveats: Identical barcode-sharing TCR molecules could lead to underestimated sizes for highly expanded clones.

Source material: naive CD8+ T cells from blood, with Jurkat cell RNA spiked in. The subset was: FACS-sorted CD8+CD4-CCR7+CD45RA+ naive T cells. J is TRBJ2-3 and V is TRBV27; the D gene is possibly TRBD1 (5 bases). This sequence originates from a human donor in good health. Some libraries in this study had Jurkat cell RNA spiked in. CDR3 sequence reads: CASSLIQGTGSSSTDTQYF. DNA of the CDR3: TGTGCCAGCAGTCTCATTCAGGGAACAGGATCATCTAGCACAGATACGCAGTATTTT.